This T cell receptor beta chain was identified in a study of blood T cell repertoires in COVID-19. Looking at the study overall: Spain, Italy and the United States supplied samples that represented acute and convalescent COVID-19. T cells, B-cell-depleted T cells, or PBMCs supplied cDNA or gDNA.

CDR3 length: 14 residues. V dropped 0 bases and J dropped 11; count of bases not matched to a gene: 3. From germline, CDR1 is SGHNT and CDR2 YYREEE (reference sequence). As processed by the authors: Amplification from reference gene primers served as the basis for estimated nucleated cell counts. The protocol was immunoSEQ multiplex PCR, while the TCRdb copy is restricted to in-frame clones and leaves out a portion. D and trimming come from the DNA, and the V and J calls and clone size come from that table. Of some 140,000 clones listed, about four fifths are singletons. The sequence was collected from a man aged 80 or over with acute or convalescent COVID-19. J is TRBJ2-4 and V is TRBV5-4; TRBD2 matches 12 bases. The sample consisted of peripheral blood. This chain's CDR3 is CASSLASGGAVQYF. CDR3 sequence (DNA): TGTGCCAGCAGCTTGGCTAGCGGGGGGGCGGTTCAGTACTTC.